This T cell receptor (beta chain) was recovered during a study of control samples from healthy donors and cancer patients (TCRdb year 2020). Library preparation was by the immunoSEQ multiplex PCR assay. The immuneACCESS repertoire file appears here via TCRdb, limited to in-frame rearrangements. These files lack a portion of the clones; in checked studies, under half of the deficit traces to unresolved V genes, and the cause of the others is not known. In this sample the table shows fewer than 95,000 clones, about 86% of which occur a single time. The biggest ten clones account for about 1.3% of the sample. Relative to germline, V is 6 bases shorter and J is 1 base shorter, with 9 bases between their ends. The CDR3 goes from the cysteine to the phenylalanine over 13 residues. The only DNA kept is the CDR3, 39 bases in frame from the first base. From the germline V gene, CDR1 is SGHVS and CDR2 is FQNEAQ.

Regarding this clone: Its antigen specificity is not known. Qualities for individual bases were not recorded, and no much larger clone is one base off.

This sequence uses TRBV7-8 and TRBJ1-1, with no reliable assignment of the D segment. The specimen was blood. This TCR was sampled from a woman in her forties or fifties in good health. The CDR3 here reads CASRSTRNTEAFF. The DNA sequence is TGTGCCAGCAGGTCTACCCGGAACACTGAAGCTTTCTTT.